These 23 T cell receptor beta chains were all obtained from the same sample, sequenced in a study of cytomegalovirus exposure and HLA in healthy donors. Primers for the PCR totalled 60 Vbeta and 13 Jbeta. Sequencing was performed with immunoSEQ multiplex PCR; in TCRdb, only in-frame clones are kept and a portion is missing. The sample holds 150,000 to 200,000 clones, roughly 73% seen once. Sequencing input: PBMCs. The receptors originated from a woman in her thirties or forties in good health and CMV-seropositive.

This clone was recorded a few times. The CDR3 loop reads CASSSTGSEQYF. The CDR3 DNA follows: TGTGCCAGCAGCTCGACAGGGAGTGAGCAGTACTTC. The rearrangement links TRBV16 to TRBJ2-7; 7 nucleotides line up with TRBD1. Trimming removed 5 bases from V and 7 bases from J; junction bases left unmatched: 5. CDR3 length: 12 amino acids. The germline gives CDR1 KGHSY, CDR2 FQNENV.

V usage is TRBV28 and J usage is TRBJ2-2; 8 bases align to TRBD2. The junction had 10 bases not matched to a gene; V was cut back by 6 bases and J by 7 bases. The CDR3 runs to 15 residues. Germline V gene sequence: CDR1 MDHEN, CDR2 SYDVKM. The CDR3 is CASSKTREGVGELFF. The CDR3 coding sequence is TGTGCCAGCAGCAAAACACGGGAGGGTGTCGGGGAGCTGTTTTTT.

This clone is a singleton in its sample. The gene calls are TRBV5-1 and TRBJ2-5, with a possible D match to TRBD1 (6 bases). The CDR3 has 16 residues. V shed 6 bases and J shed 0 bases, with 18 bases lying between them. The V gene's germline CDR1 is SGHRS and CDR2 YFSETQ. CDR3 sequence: CASTSHEGHYQETQYF. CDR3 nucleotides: TGCGCCAGCACCTCTCATGAGGGACACTACCAAGAGACCCAGTACTTC. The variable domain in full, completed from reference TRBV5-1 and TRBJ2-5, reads KAGVTQTPRYLIKTRGQQVTLSCSPISGHRSVSWYQQTPGQGLQFLFEYFSETQRNKGNFPGRFSGRQFSNSRSEMNVSTLELGDSALYLCASTSHEGHYQETQYFGPGTRLLVL.

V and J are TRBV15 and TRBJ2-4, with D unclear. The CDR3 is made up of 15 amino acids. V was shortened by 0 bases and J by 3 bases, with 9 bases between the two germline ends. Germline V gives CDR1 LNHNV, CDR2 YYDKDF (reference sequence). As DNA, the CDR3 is TGTGCCACCAGCAGAGAGAGGCTGGACAAAAACATTCAGTACTTC. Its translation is CATSRERLDKNIQYF.

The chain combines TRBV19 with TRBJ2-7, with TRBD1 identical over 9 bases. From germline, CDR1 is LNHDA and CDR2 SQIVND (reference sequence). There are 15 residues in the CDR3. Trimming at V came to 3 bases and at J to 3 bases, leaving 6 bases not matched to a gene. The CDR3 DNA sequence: TGTGCCAGTAGTATGGTAGGGGGACAGGGCTACGAGCAGTACTTC. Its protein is CASSMVGGQGYEQYF. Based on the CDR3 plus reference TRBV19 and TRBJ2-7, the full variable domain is DGGITQSPKYLFRKEGQNVTLSCEQNLNHDAMYWYRQDPGQGLRLIYYSQIVNDFQKGDIAEGYSVSREKKESFPLTVTSAQKNPTAFYLCASSMVGGQGYEQYFGPGTRLTVT.

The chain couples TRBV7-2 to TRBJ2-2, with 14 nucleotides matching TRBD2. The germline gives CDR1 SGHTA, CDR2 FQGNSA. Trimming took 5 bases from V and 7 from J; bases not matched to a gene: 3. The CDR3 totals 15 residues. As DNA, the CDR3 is TGTGCCAGCAGCGGGACTAGCGGGAGTAACGGGGAGCTGTTTTTT. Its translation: CASSGTSGSNGELFF.

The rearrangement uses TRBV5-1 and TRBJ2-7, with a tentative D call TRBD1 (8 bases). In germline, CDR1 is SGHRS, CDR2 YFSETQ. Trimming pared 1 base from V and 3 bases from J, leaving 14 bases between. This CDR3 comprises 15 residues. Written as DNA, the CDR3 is TGCGCCAGCAGCTTGACAACAGGGGGGGACTACGAGCAGTACTTC. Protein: CASSLTTGGDYEQYF.

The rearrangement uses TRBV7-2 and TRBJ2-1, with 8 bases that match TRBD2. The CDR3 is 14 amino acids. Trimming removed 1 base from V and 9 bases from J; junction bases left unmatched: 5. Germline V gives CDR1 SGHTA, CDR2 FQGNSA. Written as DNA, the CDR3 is TGTGCCAGCAGCTTAGGTGGCGGGAGGCCTGAGCAGTTCTTC. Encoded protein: CASSLGGGRPEQFF.

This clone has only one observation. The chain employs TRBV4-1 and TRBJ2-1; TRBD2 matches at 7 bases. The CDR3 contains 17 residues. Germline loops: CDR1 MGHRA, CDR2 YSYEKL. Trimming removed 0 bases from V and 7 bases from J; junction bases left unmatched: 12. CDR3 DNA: TGCGCCAGCAGCCAAGATGGCGGAGGTCTAGCGGTTAATGAGCAGTTCTTC. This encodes CASSQDGGGLAVNEQFF.

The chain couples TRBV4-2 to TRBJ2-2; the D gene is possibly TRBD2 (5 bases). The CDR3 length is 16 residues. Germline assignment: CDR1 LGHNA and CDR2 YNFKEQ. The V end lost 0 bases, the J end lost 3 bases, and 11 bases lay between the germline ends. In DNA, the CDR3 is TGTGCCAGCAGCCAAGATCTAGCTAAAGACACCGGGGAGCTGTTTTTT. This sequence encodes CASSQDLAKDTGELFF.

CDR3 coding DNA: TGTGCCAGCAGCTTAGCCAGGGCTGACACTGAAGCTTTCTTT. It is translated as CASSLARADTEAFF. The chain joins TRBV7-2 to TRBJ1-1; D might be TRBD1 (5 bases). The V end was cut by 0 bases, the J end by 3 bases, with 8 bases between. The length of the CDR3 is 14 residues. The germline gives CDR1 SGHTA, CDR2 FQGNSA.

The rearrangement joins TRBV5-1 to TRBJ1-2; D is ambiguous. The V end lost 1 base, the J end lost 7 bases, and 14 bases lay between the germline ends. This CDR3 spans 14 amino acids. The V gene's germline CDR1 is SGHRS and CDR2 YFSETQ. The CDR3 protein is CASSLTGESAGYTF. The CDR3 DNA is TGCGCCAGCAGCTTGACGGGAGAAAGCGCTGGCTACACCTTC.

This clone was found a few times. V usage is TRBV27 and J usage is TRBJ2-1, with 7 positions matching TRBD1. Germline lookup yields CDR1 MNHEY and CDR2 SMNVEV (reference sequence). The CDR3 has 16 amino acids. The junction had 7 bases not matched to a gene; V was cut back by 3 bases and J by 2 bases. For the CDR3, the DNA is TGTGCCAGCAGTTTGGCCGGCGACAGGGCCTACAATGAGCAGTTCTTC. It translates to CASSLAGDRAYNEQFF.

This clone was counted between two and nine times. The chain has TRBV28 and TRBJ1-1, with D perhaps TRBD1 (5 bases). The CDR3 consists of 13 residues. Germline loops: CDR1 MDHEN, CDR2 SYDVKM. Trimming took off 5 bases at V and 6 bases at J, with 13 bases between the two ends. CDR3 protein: CASSTSPGAEAFF. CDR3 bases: TGTGCCAGCAGTACCTCTCCGGGGGCTGAAGCTTTCTTT.

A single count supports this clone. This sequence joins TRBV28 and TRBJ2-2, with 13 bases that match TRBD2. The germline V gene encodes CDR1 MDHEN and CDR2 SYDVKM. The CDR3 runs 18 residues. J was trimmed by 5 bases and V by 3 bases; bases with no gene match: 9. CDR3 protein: CASSFEHGLAGVTGELFF. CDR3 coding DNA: TGTGCCAGCAGTTTCGAGCATGGACTAGCGGGAGTAACCGGGGAGCTGTTTTTT.

CDR3 residues: CASKLGGAGKTQYF. As DNA, the CDR3 is TGTGCCAGCAAACTGGGAGGGGCAGGGAAGACCCAGTACTTC. The chain combines TRBV28 with TRBJ2-5, with 7 bases that match TRBD2. The trim removed 7 bases at V and 6 bases at J, leaving 11 bases unmatched. The CDR3 runs 14 residues. Germline V gene sequence: CDR1 MDHEN, CDR2 SYDVKM. The whole variable domain, remainder taken from reference TRBV28 and TRBJ2-5, is DVKVTQSSRYLVKRTGEKVFLECVQDMDHENMFWYRQDPGLGLRLIYFSYDVKMKEKGDIPEGYSVSREKKERFSLILESASTNQTSMYLCASKLGGAGKTQYFGPGTRLLVL.

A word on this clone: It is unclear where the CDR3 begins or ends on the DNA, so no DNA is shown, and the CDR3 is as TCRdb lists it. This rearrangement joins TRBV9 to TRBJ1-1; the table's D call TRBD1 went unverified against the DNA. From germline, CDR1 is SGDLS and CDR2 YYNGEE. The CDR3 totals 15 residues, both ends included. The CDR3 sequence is CASSVGWGPGAKTFF.

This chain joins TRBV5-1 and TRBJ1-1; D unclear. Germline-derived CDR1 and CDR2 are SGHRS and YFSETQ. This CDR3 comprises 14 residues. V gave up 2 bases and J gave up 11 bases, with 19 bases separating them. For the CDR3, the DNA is TGCGCCAGCAGCTTCGTCGGGTCCGGCAGTATGGCTTTCTTT. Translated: CASSFVGSGSMAFF.

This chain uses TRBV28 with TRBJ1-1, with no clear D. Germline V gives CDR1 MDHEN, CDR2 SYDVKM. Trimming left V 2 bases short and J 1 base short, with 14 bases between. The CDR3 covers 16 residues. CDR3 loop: CASSLLPLLRNTEAFF. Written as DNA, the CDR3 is TGTGCCAGCAGTTTACTACCCTTATTGAGGAACACTGAAGCTTTCTTT.

This CDR3 reads CASSQVPGGSEKLFF. In DNA form, the CDR3 reads TGTGCCAGCAGCCAAGTTCCAGGGGGAAGTGAAAAACTGTTTTTT. J is TRBJ1-4 and V is TRBV14; 7 bases are shared with TRBD1. This CDR3 spans 15 amino acids. With V trimmed by 1 base and J by 7 bases, 6 bases remained unmatched. The germline gives CDR1 SGHDN, CDR2 FVKESK.

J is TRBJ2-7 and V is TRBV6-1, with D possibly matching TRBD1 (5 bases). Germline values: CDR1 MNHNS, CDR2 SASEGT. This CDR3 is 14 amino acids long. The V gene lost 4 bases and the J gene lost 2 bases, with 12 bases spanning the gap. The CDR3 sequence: CASSASDIAYEQYF. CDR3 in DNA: TGTGCCAGCAGTGCCTCGGACATAGCCTACGAGCAGTACTTC.

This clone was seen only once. The chain's CDR3 is CASGIGLAGQVTQYF. The CDR3 DNA is TGTGCTAGTGGTATCGGACTAGCGGGGCAAGTTACCCAGTACTTC. V is TRBV12-5 and J is TRBJ2-5, with 12 bases fitting TRBD2. The CDR3 consists of 15 residues. V dropped 5 bases and J dropped 8; count of bases not matched to a gene: 9. Germline assignment: CDR1 LGHNT and CDR2 FRNRAP.

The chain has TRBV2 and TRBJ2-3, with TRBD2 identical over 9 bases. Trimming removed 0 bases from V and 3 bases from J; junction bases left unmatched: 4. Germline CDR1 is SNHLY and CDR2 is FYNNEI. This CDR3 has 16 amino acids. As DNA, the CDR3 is TGTGCCAGCAGTGAAGCTTTAGCGGGAGAAACAGATACGCAGTATTTT. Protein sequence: CASSEALAGETDTQYF.